This entry describes one T cell receptor beta chain. The data were obtained in a study of control samples from healthy donors and cancer patients. Profiling relied on immunoSEQ multiplex PCR, and the TCRdb table lists in-frame clones only, not all of them. The profile shows just under 100,000 clones, 85% to 95% of them singletons. The germline V gene encodes CDR1 MGHRA and CDR2 YSYEKL. The CDR3 has 15 amino acids. V trimming: 7 bases; J trimming: 3 bases; junction bases outside the gene matches: 8. V and J are TRBV4-1 and TRBJ2-3; 9 bases fit TRBD1. The specimen sequenced was blood. The sequence was obtained from a man in his late teens or twenties in good health. CDR3 bases: TGCGCCAGCAATCGACCGGGACAGGGAACAGATACGCAGTATTTT. Translating gives CASNRPGQGTDTQYF.